The clone carrying this TCR beta chain was seen only once. Its antigen remains unknown. The entry originates in a study of CD8 T cells in ankylosing spondylitis. The TCR beta libraries were generated through quantitative 5'-RACE incorporating molecular barcodes. One entry per CDR3 protein, called by TCRdb with MiXCR from the 5' RACE reads. The table has around 770,000 distinct CDR3 sequences, 12% seen once. Study findings and constraints: Disease-linked clones were CD8+ and relatively rare in peripheral blood. Matched synovial fluid from ankylosing spondylitis patients was reported to be enriched for disease-linked clones. Within ankylosing spondylitis blood, a TCR beta motif made up of eight or nine highly homologous variants appeared to be characteristic.

The length of the CDR3 is 15 residues. V shed 6 bases and J shed 0 bases, with 14 bases lying between them. CDR1 and CDR2 (germline): MNHEY, SMNVEV (reference sequence). The specimen sequenced was blood, either unsorted or a sorted T cell fraction (not recorded which). This clonotype originated in a male donor with ankylosing spondylitis. The V call is TRBV27, the J call TRBJ1-1; tentatively, D is TRBD1 (5 bases). As DNA, the CDR3 is TGTGCCAGCAGCTCCCCGGGACGGATGAACACTGAAGCTTTCTTT. Translation gives CASSSPGRMNTEAFF.